These T cell receptor beta chains were read from a single sample in a study of shared clonotypes between healthy human individuals. Libraries were prepared by immunoSEQ multiplex PCR; TCRdb keeps only in-frame clonotypes and omits some of them. Of under 2,500,000 clones detected, approximately 94% appear once; the ten largest clones hold 0.13%. Sequencing was performed on naive CD4+ T cells sorted from blood. These receptors all stem from a man in his late teens or twenties in good health. CDR3s include the opening cysteine and the closing phenylalanine or tryptophan. Fields, in order: CDR3 DNA, CDR3 protein, clone size, V gene, D gene, J gene. A D gene is named only where the DNA matches it firmly. Some rows have no size entry. The others give once, few or many, or a class for an expanded clone.

CDR3 DNA: TGTGCCAGCAGTGGGACTAGCGACTACGAGCAGTACTTC
CDR3 protein: CASSGTSDYEQYF
clone size: NA
V gene: TRBV5-6
D gene: TRBD2
J gene: TRBJ2-7

CDR3 DNA: TGTGCCAGCAGCTTGGGGGTGGACCCCACAGATACGCAGTATTTT
CDR3 protein: CASSLGVDPTDTQYF
clone size: NA
V gene: TRBV11-2
D gene: NA
J gene: TRBJ2-3

CDR3 DNA: TGTGCCAGCGGAAACTTTTTCGGACTAGTAACAGATACGCAGTATTTT
CDR3 protein: CASGNFFGLVTDTQYF
clone size: NA
V gene: TRBV28
D gene: TRBD2
J gene: TRBJ2-3

CDR3 DNA: TGCGCCAGCAGCCGACATCTAACGACGGACAGCAAAAATTCACCCCTCCACTTT
CDR3 protein: CASSRHLTTDSKNSPLHF
clone size: NA
V gene: TRBV4-3
D gene: NA
J gene: TRBJ1-6

CDR3 DNA: TGTGCCAGTAGAGTGAACTGGAACACTGAAGCTTTCTTT
CDR3 protein: CASRVNWNTEAFF
clone size: NA
V gene: TRBV19
D gene: NA
J gene: TRBJ1-1

CDR3 DNA: TGTGCCAGCAGAGGGCAATTGAACACTGAAGCTTTCTTT
CDR3 protein: CASRGQLNTEAFF
clone size: NA
V gene: TRBV28
D gene: NA
J gene: TRBJ1-1

CDR3 DNA: TGTGCCAGCAGCCAGTTTAATGAGCAGTTCTTC
CDR3 protein: CASSQFNEQFF
clone size: NA
V gene: TRBV5-8
D gene: NA
J gene: TRBJ2-1

CDR3 DNA: TGTGCCAGCAGCTCCGGAGGGGGGGAGCAGTACTTC
CDR3 protein: CASSSGGGEQYF
clone size: NA
V gene: TRBV7-2
D gene: NA
J gene: TRBJ2-7

CDR3 DNA: TGTGCCAGCAGCTTTGGGCGGGGATTCTACGAGCAGTACTTC
CDR3 protein: CASSFGRGFYEQYF
clone size: NA
V gene: TRBV7-9
D gene: NA
J gene: TRBJ2-7

CDR3 DNA: TGTGCCAGCAGTTTCCGGACTAGCGGTTCCTACGAGCAGTACTTC
CDR3 protein: CASSFRTSGSYEQYF
clone size: NA
V gene: TRBV6-5
D gene: TRBD2
J gene: TRBJ2-7

CDR3 DNA: TGTGCCAGCAGTTACTCCGGGCAGGATCAGCCCCAGCATTTT
CDR3 protein: CASSYSGQDQPQHF
clone size: once
V gene: TRBV6-6
D gene: NA
J gene: TRBJ1-5

CDR3 DNA: TGCGCCAGCAGCCAAGATATGGCGGGAGTATACAATGAGCAGTTCTTC
CDR3 protein: CASSQDMAGVYNEQFF
clone size: NA
V gene: TRBV4-3
D gene: TRBD2
J gene: TRBJ2-1

CDR3 DNA: TGTGCCAGCAGTGAAGGGTCCAACTATGGCTACACCTTC
CDR3 protein: CASSEGSNYGYTF
clone size: NA
V gene: TRBV6-1
D gene: NA
J gene: TRBJ1-2

CDR3 DNA: TGTGCCAGCTCACCTCCGGGGGGTACCAAAAACATTCAGTACTTC
CDR3 protein: CASSPPGGTKNIQYF
clone size: NA
V gene: TRBV18
D gene: TRBD2
J gene: TRBJ2-4

CDR3 DNA: TGTGCCAGCAGCGGGTTTCGGGAGGGGGAGCATAATGGCTACACCTTC
CDR3 protein: CASSGFREGEHNGYTF
clone size: NA
V gene: TRBV9
D gene: NA
J gene: TRBJ1-2

CDR3 DNA: TGTGCCAGCAGCTCCTGGGATCAGCCCCAGCATTTT
CDR3 protein: CASSSWDQPQHF
clone size: NA
V gene: TRBV7-9
D gene: NA
J gene: TRBJ1-5

CDR3 DNA: TGTGCCAGCAGCTTAGGTTTTACGAACACCGGGGAGCTGTTTTTT
CDR3 protein: CASSLGFTNTGELFF
clone size: NA
V gene: TRBV7-6
D gene: NA
J gene: TRBJ2-2

CDR3 DNA: TGTGCCAGCAGTTCCCCGGACAGGGGAAAAGGCTACACCTTC
CDR3 protein: CASSSPDRGKGYTF
clone size: NA
V gene: TRBV28
D gene: TRBD1
J gene: TRBJ1-2

CDR3 DNA: TGTGCCAGCAGTGGAACAGGGGACACTCAGCCCCAGCATTTT
CDR3 protein: CASSGTGDTQPQHF
clone size: NA
V gene: TRBV25-1
D gene: TRBD1
J gene: TRBJ1-5

CDR3 DNA: TGTGCTAGCAGCCCAGCCACCTTTGAAGAACTCGGGAGGTACAATGAGCAGTTCTTC
CDR3 protein: CASSPATFEELGRYNEQFF
clone size: NA
V gene: TRBV7-7
D gene: TRBD2
J gene: TRBJ2-1

CDR3 DNA: TGTGCCAGCAGCTTAGGGGGCAGCACCAGCAATCAGCCCCAGCATTTT
CDR3 protein: CASSLGGSTSNQPQHF
clone size: NA
V gene: TRBV7-2
D gene: NA
J gene: TRBJ1-5

CDR3 DNA: TGTGCCAGCAGTGGGTTAGCGGGAGGATCCTACAATGAGCAGTTCTTC
CDR3 protein: CASSGLAGGSYNEQFF
clone size: NA
V gene: TRBV25-1
D gene: TRBD2
J gene: TRBJ2-1

CDR3 DNA: TGTGCCAGTAGGAGGGACAGGTACCAAGAGACCCAGTACTTC
CDR3 protein: CASRRDRYQETQYF
clone size: NA
V gene: TRBV19
D gene: TRBD1
J gene: TRBJ2-5

CDR3 DNA: TGTGCCAGCAGCTTACAGGGTTTGAACTCCTACGAGCAGTACTTC
CDR3 protein: CASSLQGLNSYEQYF
clone size: NA
V gene: TRBV11-2
D gene: NA
J gene: TRBJ2-7

CDR3 DNA: TGCGCCAGCGCGACAGGGACAAGGGACAATGAGCAGTTCTTC
CDR3 protein: CASATGTRDNEQFF
clone size: NA
V gene: TRBV5-1
D gene: TRBD1
J gene: TRBJ2-1

CDR3 DNA: TGTGCCAGCAGCTCGGACAGGTTATCTGGAAACACCATATATTTT
CDR3 protein: CASSSDRLSGNTIYF
clone size: NA
V gene: TRBV6-6
D gene: TRBD1
J gene: TRBJ1-3